The text below deals with one T cell receptor beta chain. No cognate antigen has been identified for it. The input lacks base qualities; no much larger clone sits a single base away. The library was prepared using the immunoSEQ multiplex PCR assay. In the authors' own workflow: A statistical classification framework was developed to diagnose cytomegalovirus status using the catalog of TCR beta chain sequences. The clones in this table, taken by TCRdb from immuneACCESS, are in-frame only. Not every clone is retained; where verified, under half of the shortfall comes from an unresolved V gene, and the cause of the rest is unknown. V, J and clone size reflect that table, while D and trimming were determined from the DNA. Present in this sample are under 100,000 clones, 96% of which were seen just once. In total, the top ten clones hold roughly 0.8% of the sample. This sample stems from a study of cytomegalovirus exposure and HLA in healthy donors (dated by TCRdb to 2015 to 2018). In the study overall: A later analysis indicated that the 130 or so validation repertoires were generated on the platform also employed for the 720 or so repertoires of the first cohort. The study aimed to test whether cataloging public T cell receptors could reveal signatures of past pathogen exposure. The study combined high-throughput TCR immunosequencing, statistical association of individual TCRs with disease status, and machine learning to predict cytomegalovirus infection status. Along with the roughly 610-subject first cohort, a separate validation cohort of more than 90 different subjects was used.

Donors formed part of the validation cohort, which comprised 120 subjects and was distinct from the first cohort of over 500 subjects. Results the study describes overall, beyond this receptor: In the study, 150 to 200 TCR beta chains were listed as associated with cytomegalovirus. In vitro tests confirmed that a few of the cytomegalovirus-associated TCR beta chains recognize cytomegalovirus antigens. In a later analysis, TCRs clustered in the first cohort were found to also tend to co-occur in the 120 validation repertoires, with 94% of cluster scores above 0. While some public TCRs were present in many individuals, most TCR sequences turned up only very rarely across donors. A later analysis had no HLA typing for the validation cohort, so co-occurrence there was scored across all 120 repertoires. The classifier was reported to diagnose cytomegalovirus status with high specificity and sensitivity in both the original and validation cohorts. According to the authors, the approach could potentially be generalized to other disease states and immunological phenotypes.

The TCR was taken from a young man in good health and CMV-seronegative. The sample comprised PBMCs.

The DNA is as follows: TGTGCCAGCAGCGCCTTGCGGGCCGGATTCTCTGGAAACACCATATATTTT. It codes for CASSALRAGFSGNTIYF. The chain joins TRBV13 to TRBJ1-3; confidence is insufficient to name the D gene. The CDR3 runs 17 amino acids, cysteine and phenylalanine included. Just the 51-base CDR3 DNA is kept, in frame starting at base 1. CDR1 and CDR2 are drawn from the germline V gene (reference sequence): PRHDT, FYEKMQ. V loses 5 bases of germline sequence and J loses 0 bases, and the interval between the two ends is 17 bases.